Below are 14 T cell receptor beta chains sequenced from a single sample in a study of response to subunit inactivated influenza vaccine. One entry per CDR3 protein, called by TCRdb with MiXCR from the RT-PCR reads. The table includes a few hundred thousand distinct CDR3 sequences, roughly 10% detected once. These data also formed part of another study, on T cells expressing NK-cell markers. That publication notes: 5'RACE template switching built TCR beta cDNA with unique molecular identifiers.

The sequencing here drew on PBMCs from blood, taken on the day of vaccination. Receptor source: a man aged 45-60 years who received an inactivated influenza vaccine.

The V call is TRBV30, the J call TRBJ2-5; perhaps D is TRBD1 or TRBD2 (5 bases each). Germline V lookup: CDR1 GTSNPN, CDR2 SVGIG (reference sequence). Trimming pared 3 bases from V and 5 bases from J, leaving 16 bases between. The CDR3 has 14 residues. CDR3 coding DNA: TGTGCCTGGAGCACCCCCGGGACGGCGGAGACCCAGTACTTC. Translated, it gives CAWSTPGTAETQYF.

The chain is built from TRBV28 and TRBJ2-6; D is unclear. Germline V gene lookup returns CDR1 MDHEN and CDR2 SYDVKM. Trimming shortened V by 3 bases and J by 4 bases, and 13 bases separated the two germline ends. The CDR3 has 16 amino acids. CDR3 in amino acids: CASSFHRVSGANVLTF. Here the CDR3 DNA reads TGTGCCAGCAGTTTTCACCGGGTATCGGGGGCCAACGTCCTGACTTTC.

CDR3 DNA sequence: TGTGCCAGCAACCGGGACGGAGGAGGATACGAGCAGTACTTC. It codes for CASNRDGGGYEQYF. The V and J genes are TRBV6-1 and TRBJ2-7, with D possibly being TRBD1 or TRBD2 (5 bases each). Germline assignment: CDR1 MNHNS and CDR2 SASEGT. V was shortened by 7 bases and J by 4 bases, with 17 bases between the two germline ends. This CDR3 comprises 14 residues.

The chain carries TRBV20-1 and TRBJ2-7; tentatively, D is TRBD2 (5 bases). This CDR3 has 13 amino acids. V lost 6 bases, J lost 6 bases, and 18 bases lay in between. The V gene's germline CDR1 is DFQATT and CDR2 SNEGSKA (reference sequence). Written as DNA, the CDR3 is TGCAGTGCCCTTCCGCGGGTTTTTTTCGAGCAGTACTTC. Protein sequence: CSALPRVFFEQYF.

This clonotype has at least ten counts. The chain is built from TRBV10-3 and TRBJ2-7; 9 bases align to TRBD1. Germline lookup yields CDR1 ENHRY and CDR2 SYGVKD. This CDR3 comprises 13 residues. The trim removed 8 bases at V and 3 bases at J, leaving 5 bases unmatched. The CDR3 sequence: CAIGQGSYYEQYF. The CDR3, as DNA: TGTGCCATCGGACAGGGGAGTTACTACGAGCAGTACTTC.

V usage is TRBV5-6 and J usage is TRBJ2-3, with 7 bases identical to TRBD1. With 1 base clipped from V and 1 base from J, the junction kept 9 bases outside the gene matches. The CDR3 has 17 amino acids. The germline V gene encodes CDR1 SGHDT and CDR2 YYEEEE. CDR3 region: CASSLPNRGLGTDTQYF. The CDR3 coding sequence is TGTGCCAGCAGCTTGCCAAACAGGGGTCTCGGCACAGATACGCAGTATTTT.

The sample holds a few counts of this clonotype. This sequence joins TRBV11-2 and TRBJ2-1; the D is unclear. Germline lookup yields CDR1 SGHAT and CDR2 FQNNGV. The V gene lost 7 bases and the J gene lost 7 bases, with 14 bases spanning the gap. This CDR3 contains 13 residues. The CDR3 region has the DNA TGTGCCAGCACCCCAATCCTCCCGAATGAGCAGTTCTTC. It is translated as CASTPILPNEQFF.

This clonotype was seen more than once but under ten times. The rearrangement links TRBV4-3 to TRBJ2-3; no definite D call. The CDR3 extends over 14 amino acids. Per germline, CDR1 LGHNA and CDR2 YSLEER. Trimming cost V 1 base and J 5 bases, with 10 bases left between them. This CDR3 reads CASSQGPDLDTQYF. The DNA of the CDR3 is TGCGCCAGCAGCCAAGGGCCAGACTTAGATACGCAGTATTTT.

This clonotype has just a few counts. J is TRBJ2-3 and V is TRBV12-3 or TRBV12-4; D unresolved. The CDR3 is 16 amino acids. Trimming took off 6 bases at V and 4 bases at J, with 20 bases between the two ends. The CDR3 loop reads CASSYPLPGAADTQYF. CDR3 DNA sequence: TGTGCCAGCAGCTATCCTCTGCCAGGAGCAGCAGATACGCAGTATTTT.

The CDR3 reads CASSSAGTTGETQYF. For the CDR3, the DNA is TGTGCCAGCAGTTCGGCAGGAACGACCGGGGAGACCCAGTACTTC. The V and J genes are TRBV28 and TRBJ2-5; D gene ambiguous. CDR3 length: 15 residues. V was trimmed by 4 bases and J by 5 bases, leaving 17 bases between them. Germline CDR1 reads MDHEN; CDR2 reads SYDVKM.

This clonotype was counted between two and nine times. The V call is TRBV20-1, the J call TRBJ1-2; D gene ambiguous. Trimming pared 1 base from V and 3 bases from J, leaving 3 bases between. This CDR3 is 11 amino acids long. In germline, CDR1 is DFQATT, CDR2 SNEGSKA (reference sequence). This chain's CDR3 is CSARGDYGYTF. The CDR3 DNA reads as TGCAGTGCTAGAGGGGACTATGGCTACACCTTC.

This clonotype appeared a single time. J is TRBJ2-6 and V is TRBV6-1; the D is unclear. V lost 6 bases and J lost 1, with 22 bases in between. Looked up from germline, CDR1 is MNHNS and CDR2 is SASEGT. This CDR3 has 19 residues. Here the CDR3 DNA reads TGTGCCAGCAGCCCACACCAAATTGATCCAAGGTCTGGGGCCAACGTCCTGACTTTC. Residues: CASSPHQIDPRSGANVLTF.

This rearrangement joins TRBV20-1 to TRBJ2-5, with 7 bases fitting TRBD2. Germline V gene data show CDR1 as DFQATT and CDR2 as SNEGSKA (reference sequence). With V trimmed by 4 bases and J by 2 bases, 7 bases remained unmatched. This CDR3 has 14 residues. The CDR3 sequence is CSANPGGRQETQYF. The CDR3 DNA follows: TGCAGTGCTAACCCGGGGGGACGACAAGAGACCCAGTACTTC.

This clonotype was observed a handful of times. This sequence joins TRBV7-9 and TRBJ2-1; no definite D call. Germline values: CDR1 SEHNR, CDR2 FQNEAQ (reference sequence). Deletions cut 1 base from V and 7 bases from J, with 11 bases between. The CDR3 length is 14 residues. CDR3 region: CASSLVGLPNEQFF. For the CDR3, the DNA is TGTGCCAGCAGCTTAGTAGGCTTACCAAATGAGCAGTTCTTC. Filled out from reference TRBV7-9 and TRBJ2-1, the complete variable domain reads DTGVSQNPRHKITKRGQNVTFRCDPISEHNRLYWYRQTLGQGPEFLTYFQNEAQLEKSRLLSDRFSAERPKGSFSTLEIQRTEQGDSAMYLCASSLVGLPNEQFFGPGTRLTVL.